The rows below give T cell receptor beta chains drawn from one sample of a study of human T cells and chemical hapten exposure. TCRdb reprocessed the RACE reads via MiXCR and lists one record per CDR3 protein. The sample lists 340,000 or so distinct CDR3 sequences, under 9% occurring once. The source was whole blood, collected in connection with sensitization to the hapten diphenylcyclopropenone (DPC). The receptors stem from a young woman with alopecia areata. Some clones in this sample may be carry-over from other donors' samples. Each CDR3 is given with its conserved first and last residue. D genes are given only for firm matches. For some rows the clone size is stated as once, few or many, or as a class when expanded; others skip it.

d_call,v_call,j_call,clone_size,cdr3_nt,cdr3_aa
TRBD1,TRBV12-3/TRBV12-4,TRBJ2-7,-,TGTGCCAGCAGTGGACAGGGGGGGATGTACGAGCAGTACTTC,CASSGQGGMYEQYF
TRBD1,TRBV27,TRBJ1-6,few,TGTGCCAGCAGTATCAACCAGGGGGCAGGGAATTCACCCCTCCACTTT,CASSINQGAGNSPLHF
TRBD2,TRBV29-1,TRBJ2-7,few,TGCAGCGGGTTAGCCAGCGGGGGGCACGAGCAGTACTTC,CSGLASGGHEQYF
TRBD2,TRBV11-2,TRBJ2-7,many,TGTGCCAGCAGCCGACCCCCACTAGCGGGGGACGAGCAGTACTTC,CASSRPPLAGDEQYF
-,TRBV25-1,TRBJ2-3,-,TGTGCCAGCAGTGAATTAAAGGGCAGGGGACAAGATACGCAGTATTTT,CASSELKGRGQDTQYF
-,TRBV5-1,TRBJ1-6,-,TGCGCCAGCAGCTTGGGAGGACGGACTAATTCACCCCTCCACTTT,CASSLGGRTNSPLHF
TRBD2,TRBV12-3/TRBV12-4,TRBJ2-5,few,TGTGCCAGCAGTCCTAGCGGGGGAGACGGGACCCAGTACTTC,CASSPSGGDGTQYF
-,TRBV11-2,TRBJ1-1,-,TGTGCCAGCAGCTTAGATCCGGCGGGTACTGAAGCTTTCTTT,CASSLDPAGTEAFF
-,TRBV7-2,TRBJ2-5,many,TGTGCCAGCAGCTTATTTCGGCAAGAGACCCAGTACTTC,CASSLFRQETQYF
-,TRBV2,TRBJ1-1,few,TGTGCCAGCAGTGGGACAGCGGACACTGAAGCTTTCTTT,CASSGTADTEAFF
-,TRBV3-1,TRBJ1-2,-,TGTGCCAGCAGCCCCGGGACAAGGGAGAATGGCTACACCTTC,CASSPGTRENGYTF
TRBD2,TRBV5-4,TRBJ2-7,many,TGTGCCAGCAGCTCGATGCTAGCGGGGTTTACCTACGAGCAGTACTTC,CASSSMLAGFTYEQYF
-,TRBV7-9,TRBJ2-3,many,TGTGCCAGCACCTACCACGGAGCGGCCGATACGCAGTATTTT,CASTYHGAADTQYF
-,TRBV21-1,TRBJ2-6,many,TGTGCCAGCAGCAAAGTTTTCCCCTCTGGGGCCAACGTCCTGACTTTC,CASSKVFPSGANVLTF
TRBD2,TRBV7-2,TRBJ2-2,-,TGTGCCAGCAGCACCCGAAGAGGAGTAGCGGGGAACGGGGAGCTGTTTTTT,CASSTRRGVAGNGELFF
-,TRBV27,TRBJ1-4,few,TGTGCCAGCAGCGGCAGTCTGGATGAAAAACTGTTTTTT,CASSGSLDEKLFF
-,TRBV5-1,TRBJ1-5,few,TGCGCCAGCAGCTTGGCCGGGGGGGCCAGCAATCAGCCCCAGCATTTT,CASSLAGGASNQPQHF
-,TRBV14,TRBJ2-7,few,TGTGCCAGCAGCCAAGCGACCAGCTACGAGCAGTACTTC,CASSQATSYEQYF
-,TRBV6-2/TRBV6-3,TRBJ1-1,many,TGTGCCAGCAGTTACCCGGAGGACGGCACTGAAGCTTTCTTT,CASSYPEDGTEAFF
TRBD1,TRBV6-2/TRBV6-3,TRBJ1-1,-,TGTGCCAGCACCCAAAGCGGAGGGGGCAAGTCTTTCTTT,CASTQSGGGKSFF
TRBD1,TRBV28,TRBJ2-7,-,TGTGCCAGCAACTCGGGACAGGGTGACGAGCAGTACTTC,CASNSGQGDEQYF
-,TRBV12-3/TRBV12-4,TRBJ1-4,many,TGTGCCAGCCTTCGAGGACTAATGAAGGATAATGAAAAACTGTTTTTT,CASLRGLMKDNEKLFF
TRBD1,TRBV12-3/TRBV12-4,TRBJ1-2,few,TGTGCCAGCAGTTCCCGACAGGGGGAAAAGGGCTATGGCTACACCTTC,CASSSRQGEKGYGYTF
-,TRBV6-5,TRBJ1-3,-,TGTGCCAGCAGTTATGGTCGGGATGTTGGAAACACCATATATTTT,CASSYGRDVGNTIYF
-,TRBV5-1,TRBJ2-5,-,TGCGCCAGCGCACCTCACTCGAGAGAGACCCAGTACTTC,CASAPHSRETQYF
TRBD1,TRBV2,TRBJ1-1,many,TGTGCCGGGACAGGGGCCCTTGGCACTGAAGCTTTCTTT,CAGTGALGTEAFF
-,TRBV5-1,TRBJ1-4,few,TGCGCCAGCAGCTTGGCTAAGGAGACAGCGACATTCCCTGAAAAACTGTTTTTT,CASSLAKETATFPEKLFF
-,TRBV29-1,TRBJ1-2,few,TGCAGCGTTGGGCTAATTACAGGTGCTAACTATGGCTACACCTTC,CSVGLITGANYGYTF
-,TRBV29-1,TRBJ2-7,many,TGCAGCGTTGAAGACGGATCCTACGAGCAGTACTTC,CSVEDGSYEQYF
-,TRBV7-2,TRBJ2-3,few,TGTGCCAGCAGCTTAGTCGGGGAGAGCACAGATACGCAGTATTTT,CASSLVGESTDTQYF
-,TRBV5-1,TRBJ1-5,-,TGCGCCAGCAGCCCCCAAGGGGGACTAAGCAATCAGCCCCAGCATTTT,CASSPQGGLSNQPQHF
-,TRBV18,TRBJ1-2,-,TGTGCCAGCTCATCGCAGGGAGGGTTGACCTATGGCTACACCTTC,CASSSQGGLTYGYTF
-,TRBV24-1,TRBJ1-5,-,TGTGCCACCAGTGATCCCAGGGTAAGCAATCAGCCCCAGCATTTT,CATSDPRVSNQPQHF
-,TRBV18,TRBJ1-2,many,TGTGCCAGCTCACCACTACCAGGGTCCTATGGCTACACCTTC,CASSPLPGSYGYTF
-,TRBV16,TRBJ2-3,few,TGTGCCAGCAGCCCTAAAACAGATACGCAGTATTTT,CASSPKTDTQYF
TRBD2,TRBV7-2,TRBJ2-3,-,TGTGCCAGCAGCTTAGGACTAGCGGTTCAGTATTTT,CASSLGLAVQYF
-,TRBV7-2,TRBJ2-3,few,TGTGCCAGCAGCCGTGTCTCGGGGGGCCAAGATACGCAGTATTTT,CASSRVSGGQDTQYF
TRBD2,TRBV12-3/TRBV12-4,TRBJ2-5,-,TGTGCCAGCAGTTTAGCGGCGGGGGGGTATCGGCAAGAGACCCAGTACTTC,CASSLAAGGYRQETQYF
-,TRBV6-1,TRBJ2-7,few,TGTGCCAGCAGTGAGGGGTTCGCCTTGAGGGCCGAGCAGTACTTC,CASSEGFALRAEQYF
TRBD1,TRBV7-9,TRBJ2-7,-,TGTGCCAGCAGCGCACCCGGGACAGGGGCTTACGAGCAGTACTTC,CASSAPGTGAYEQYF
TRBD2,TRBV6-2/TRBV6-3,TRBJ2-2,many,TGTGCCAGCATCCGGAGCGGGGATCGGGAGCTGTTTTTT,CASIRSGDRELFF
-,TRBV7-6,TRBJ1-4,few,TGTGCCAGCAGCGACTACCGGCGGAGGCCAGCACGTGAAAAACTGTTTTTT,CASSDYRRRPAREKLFF
-,TRBV20-1,TRBJ2-3,many,TGCAGTGCTAAGGGGGGACTTTCTGGGGATACGCAGTATTTT,CSAKGGLSGDTQYF
-,TRBV29-1,TRBJ2-2,many,TGCAGCGTTGGAGGGGACGGGGAGCTGTTTTTT,CSVGGDGELFF
-,TRBV29-1,TRBJ2-3,many,TGCAGCGCCACCCTTAGCACAGATACGCAGTATTTT,CSATLSTDTQYF
-,TRBV6-5,TRBJ1-2,-,TGTGCCAGCAGTTCCCCCGGATCGACAGTGAACTATGGCTACACCTTC,CASSSPGSTVNYGYTF
-,TRBV6-5,TRBJ2-1,few,TGTGCCAGCAGCCAAACAGGGACCCCCTACAATGAGCAGTTCTTC,CASSQTGTPYNEQFF
-,TRBV11-1,TRBJ2-7,many,TGTGCCAGCAGCTCTCAATACGAGCAGTACTTC,CASSSQYEQYF
TRBD1,TRBV20-1,TRBJ1-2,-,TGCAGTGCGAGGACAGGGAGGGGTGGCTACACCTTC,CSARTGRGGYTF
TRBD1,TRBV7-6,TRBJ1-5,many,TGTGCCAGCAGCCGTAGGACAGGGGGACAGCAGCCCCAGCATTTT,CASSRRTGGQQPQHF